This passage covers 16 T cell receptor beta chains from one sample sequenced in a study of blood T cell repertoires in COVID-19. Sequenced by immunoSEQ multiplex PCR; TCRdb stores in-frame clones only, minus some. This sample yields 150,000 to 200,000 clones, of which approximately 95% are seen a single time; just under 2% belongs to the top ten. The sequencing input was peripheral blood. These receptors all stem from a woman aged 55-70 years with COVID-19, enrolled during active disease.

This chain links TRBV12-5 with TRBJ2-5; D possibly corresponds to TRBD2 (6 bases). The CDR3 covers 14 residues. Per the germline V gene, CDR1 is LGHNT and CDR2 is FRNRAP. The ends were cut back, 4 bases at V and 5 bases at J, with 14 bases in the middle. CDR3 bases: TGTGCTAGTGGTTGGTCTAGCGCTTCGGAGACCCAGTACTTC. It encodes CASGWSSASETQYF.

V and J are TRBV7-2 and TRBJ2-1; a weak D match, TRBD1 (6 bases). Germline V lookup: CDR1 SGHTA, CDR2 FQGNSA. The CDR3 loop spans 12 amino acids. This CDR3 reads CVTGNPYNEQFF. The CDR3 region has the DNA TGTGTTACAGGGAACCCCTACAATGAGCAGTTCTTC.

The V and J genes are TRBV15 and TRBJ2-3; 14 bases are a match to TRBD2. Germline trimming cut 8 bases from V and 4 bases from J; bases unmatched to any gene: 11. The CDR3 contains 17 residues. Looked up from germline, CDR1 is LNHNV and CDR2 is YYDKDF (reference sequence). CDR3 sequence reads: CATQDTTSGGVADTQYF. CDR3 sequence (DNA): TGTGCCACCCAAGACACGACTAGCGGGGGGGTTGCAGATACGCAGTATTTT.

The chain employs TRBV5-1 and TRBJ1-4, with a possible D match to TRBD1 (5 bases). This CDR3 spans 17 amino acids. The germline V gene encodes CDR1 SGHRS and CDR2 YFSETQ. Trimming took off 0 bases at V and 2 bases at J, with 14 bases between the two ends. CDR3 nucleotides: TGCGCCAGCAGCTTGGACCCTGGGGGAGGCACTAATGAAAAACTGTTTTTT. Its translation is CASSLDPGGGTNEKLFF.

In its sample, this clone was seen once. The J gene is TRBJ1-1, the V gene TRBV6-5; D is undetermined. The CDR3 is made up of 15 amino acids. V lost 7 bases to trimming and J lost 3 bases, with 18 bases between them. The germline CDR1 and CDR2 sequences are MNHEY and SVGAGI. The CDR3: CASNTPSGSYTEAFF. CDR3 bases: TGTGCCAGCAATACCCCTTCCGGGTCGTACACTGAAGCTTTCTTT.

The J gene is TRBJ1-1, the V gene TRBV4-2; no reliable D call. Between the trimmed V and J ends, which lost 1 base and 5 bases, there was a span of 14 bases. This CDR3 is 15 amino acids long. CDR1 and CDR2 (germline): LGHNA, YNFKEQ. The CDR3 loop is CASSQVGEGGTEAFF. For the CDR3, the DNA is TGTGCCAGCAGCCAAGTCGGGGAGGGCGGGACTGAAGCTTTCTTT.

The chain uses TRBV7-2 and TRBJ2-3, with 13 bases lining up with TRBD2. Germline V gene lookup returns CDR1 SGHTA and CDR2 FQGNSA. The CDR3 has 15 residues. Unmatched junction bases numbered 7, after V lost 6 bases and J lost 7 bases. CDR3 in amino acids: CASRTGTSGTHTQYF. CDR3 sequence (DNA): TGTGCCAGCAGAACCGGGACTAGCGGGACCCATACGCAGTATTTT.

V is TRBV7-2 and J is TRBJ1-5; 10 bases fit TRBD1. With 5 bases clipped from V and 7 bases from J, the junction kept 11 bases outside the gene matches. The CDR3 consists of 16 residues. The V gene's germline CDR1 is SGHTA and CDR2 FQGNSA. This CDR3 is CASSPTTGGGRQPQHF. The CDR3, as DNA: TGTGCCAGCAGCCCCACGACAGGGGGCGGCAGACAGCCCCAGCATTTT. Filled out from reference TRBV7-2 and TRBJ1-5, the complete variable domain reads GAGVSQSPSNKVTEKGKDVELRCDPISGHTALYWYRQSLGQGLEFLIYFQGNSAPDKSGLPSDRFSAERTGGSVSTLTIQRTQQEDSAVYLCASSPTTGGGRQPQHFGDGTRLSIL.

This CDR3 is CASSYPPKGADTQYF. The CDR3 DNA follows: TGTGCCAGCAGTTACCCCCCGAAGGGGGCAGATACGCAGTATTTT. This chain joins TRBV6-2 or TRBV6-3 and TRBJ2-3; possibly TRBD1 for D (6 bases). Trimming removed 2 bases at V and 4 bases at J, with 13 bases between. The CDR3 totals 15 residues. Germline assignment: CDR1 MNHEY and CDR2 SVGEGT.

This chain uses TRBV4-2 with TRBJ1-4; perhaps TRBD1 as D (5 bases). The germline CDR1 and CDR2 sequences are LGHNA and YNFKEQ. The CDR3 runs to 15 residues. Between the trimmed V and J ends, which lost 4 bases and 0 bases, there was a span of 9 bases. The CDR3 nucleotides are TGTGCCAGCAGCCCTACAGGAGCAACTAATGAAAAACTGTTTTTT. It yields the protein CASSPTGATNEKLFF.

Details on this clone: Germline is not matched at one junction end, which may reflect a read error. This rearrangement joins TRBV6-2 or TRBV6-3 to TRBJ1-1; 9 positions match TRBD1. Per the germline V gene, CDR1 is MNHEY and CDR2 is SVGEGT. CDR3 length: 14 residues. Written as DNA, the CDR3 is TGTGCCAGCAGCCGAGAGGACAGGGGTTCTGACGCTTTCTTT. Protein sequence: CASSREDRGSDAFF.

The V gene is TRBV15, the J gene TRBJ1-3, with D possibly matching TRBD1 (5 bases). V was shortened by 0 bases and J by 0 bases, with 9 bases between the two germline ends. This CDR3 spans 16 amino acids. CDR1 and CDR2 from the germline V gene are LNHNV and YYDKDF (reference sequence). Here the CDR3 reads CATSRDRQSSGNTIYF. The CDR3 DNA reads TGTGCCACCAGCAGAGATAGACAGAGCTCTGGAAACACCATATATTTT. The full variable domain, with the rest looked up from reference TRBV15 and TRBJ1-3, is DAMVIQNPRYQVTQFGKPVTLSCSQTLNHNVMYWYQQKSSQAPKLLFHYYDKDFNNEADTPDNFQSRRPNTSFCFLDIRSPGLGDTAMYLCATSRDRQSSGNTIYFGEGSWLTVV.

CDR3 in DNA: TGTGCCAGCAGTTCAGGGGTTATCACCGGGGAGCTGTTTTTT. Its translation: CASSSGVITGELFF. The chain is built from TRBV27 and TRBJ2-2, with D perhaps matching TRBD1 (6 bases). V lost 4 bases to trimming and J lost 4 bases, with 10 bases between them. The germline CDR1 and CDR2 sequences are MNHEY and SMNVEV (reference sequence). This CDR3 region has 14 residues.

The chain joins TRBV5-1 to TRBJ1-4; tentatively, D is TRBD1 (5 bases). From germline, CDR1 is SGHRS and CDR2 YFSETQ. There are 16 residues in the CDR3. The V end was cut by 2 bases, the J end by 1 base, with 12 bases between. The CDR3 DNA sequence: TGCGCCAGCAGCTTAACAGGCCATGGAACTAATGAAAAACTGTTTTTT. This sequence encodes CASSLTGHGTNEKLFF.

The V call is TRBV7-9, the J call TRBJ1-6; D uncertain. In germline, CDR1 is SEHNR, CDR2 FQNEAQ (reference sequence). CDR3 length: 14 residues. V dropped 1 base and J dropped 7 bases, with 8 bases sitting between them. The CDR3 loop reads CASSLDITNSPLHF. In DNA form, the CDR3 reads TGTGCCAGCAGCTTAGACATTACGAATTCACCCCTCCACTTT.

This clone was detected only once. The chain recombines TRBV29-1 with TRBJ1-2, with TRBD1 as a possible D gene (5 bases). This CDR3 comprises 13 residues. Trimming cost V 0 bases and J 8 bases, with 13 bases left between them. The V gene's germline CDR1 is SQVTM and CDR2 ANQGSEA. CDR3 loop: CSVEDSGKLGYTF. CDR3 bases: TGCAGCGTTGAAGATTCAGGGAAACTAGGCTACACCTTC.